This TCR beta chain was observed in a study of cytomegalovirus exposure and HLA in healthy donors. Study-wide findings and caveats: Reports indicated that the classifier achieved high specificity and sensitivity in diagnosing cytomegalovirus status. A missense variant in DCLRE1C was later tied to TCR beta V- and J-gene trimming.

With 60 Vbeta and 13 Jbeta primers, the PCR was carried out. The data were produced by immunoSEQ multiplex PCR, yet TCRdb's version contains in-frame clones alone and is incomplete. Of 65,000 to 85,000 clones in the sample, about 80% were seen once. This CDR3 comprises 17 residues. Germline loops: CDR1 ENHRY, CDR2 SYGVKD. The V segment lost 0 bases and the J segment 4 bases; nucleotides outside the gene matches: 10. As to this clone: What it binds is not known.

The sequence came from a man in his forties or fifties in good health and CMV-seropositive. The chain is built from TRBV10-3 and TRBJ2-3; the match to TRBD2 covers 7 bases. What was sequenced was PBMCs. CDR3 nucleotides: TGTGCCATCAGTGAGTCGAGGGAGGGAGGCTTCGCAGATACGCAGTATTTT. The encoded protein is CAISESREGGFADTQYF.